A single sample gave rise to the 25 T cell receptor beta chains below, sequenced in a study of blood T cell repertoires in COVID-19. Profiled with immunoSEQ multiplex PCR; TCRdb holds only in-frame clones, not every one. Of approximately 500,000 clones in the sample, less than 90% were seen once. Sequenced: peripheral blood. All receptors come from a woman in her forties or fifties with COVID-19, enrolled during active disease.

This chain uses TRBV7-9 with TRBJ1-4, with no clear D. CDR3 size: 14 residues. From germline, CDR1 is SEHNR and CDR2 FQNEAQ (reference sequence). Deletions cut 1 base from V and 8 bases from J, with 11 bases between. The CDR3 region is CASSLEPLYEKLFF. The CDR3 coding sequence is TGTGCCAGCAGCTTAGAACCGCTCTACGAAAAACTGTTTTTT.

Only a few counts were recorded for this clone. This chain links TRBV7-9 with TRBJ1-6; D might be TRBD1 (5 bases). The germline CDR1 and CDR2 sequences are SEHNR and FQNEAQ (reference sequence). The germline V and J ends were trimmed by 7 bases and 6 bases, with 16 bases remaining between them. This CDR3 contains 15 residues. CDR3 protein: CASTLGGVSNSPLHF. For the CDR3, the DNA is TGTGCCAGCACCCTCGGAGGGGTGTCTAATTCACCCCTCCACTTT.

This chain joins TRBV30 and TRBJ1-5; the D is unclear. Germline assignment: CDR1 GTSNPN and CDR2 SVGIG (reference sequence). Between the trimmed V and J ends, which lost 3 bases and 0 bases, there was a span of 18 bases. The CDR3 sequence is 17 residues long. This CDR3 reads CAWSEREDFYSNQPQHF. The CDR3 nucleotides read TGTGCCTGGAGCGAACGCGAGGATTTCTATAGCAATCAGCCCCAGCATTTT.

CDR3 DNA: TGTGCCAGCAGTCCCGGGGGAGGTCTGGGCTACGAGCAGTACTTC. Translation gives CASSPGGGLGYEQYF. The chain carries TRBV27 and TRBJ2-7, with D possibly matching TRBD2 (6 bases). The V end lost 5 bases, the J end lost 3 bases, and 17 bases lay between the germline ends. The CDR3 contains 15 residues. Germline values: CDR1 MNHEY, CDR2 SMNVEV (reference sequence).

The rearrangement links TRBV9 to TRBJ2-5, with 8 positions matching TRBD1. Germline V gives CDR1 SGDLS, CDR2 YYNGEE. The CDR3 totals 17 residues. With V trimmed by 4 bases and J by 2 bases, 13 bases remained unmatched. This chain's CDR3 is CASSPRAGTGLQETQYF. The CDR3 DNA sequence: TGTGCCAGCAGCCCCCGTGCCGGGACAGGTCTTCAAGAGACCCAGTACTTC.

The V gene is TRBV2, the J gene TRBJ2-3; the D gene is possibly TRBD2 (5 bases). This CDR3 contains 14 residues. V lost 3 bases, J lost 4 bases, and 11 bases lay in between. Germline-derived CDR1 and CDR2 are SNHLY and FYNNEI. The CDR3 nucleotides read TGTGCCAGCAGTGATATGATGAGGGCAGATACGCAGTATTTT. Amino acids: CASSDMMRADTQYF.

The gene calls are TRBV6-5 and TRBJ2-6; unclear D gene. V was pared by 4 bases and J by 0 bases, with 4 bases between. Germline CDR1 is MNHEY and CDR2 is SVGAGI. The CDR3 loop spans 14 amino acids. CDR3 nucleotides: TGTGCCAGCAGTTCAGACTCTGGGGCCAACGTCCTGACTTTC. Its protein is CASSSDSGANVLTF.

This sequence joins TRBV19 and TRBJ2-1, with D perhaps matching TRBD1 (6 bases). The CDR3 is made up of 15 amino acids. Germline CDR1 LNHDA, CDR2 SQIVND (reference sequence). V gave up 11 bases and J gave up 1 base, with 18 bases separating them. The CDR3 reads CASEGGKGSYNEQFF. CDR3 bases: TGTGCCTCCGAAGGGGGAAAGGGGTCCTACAATGAGCAGTTCTTC.

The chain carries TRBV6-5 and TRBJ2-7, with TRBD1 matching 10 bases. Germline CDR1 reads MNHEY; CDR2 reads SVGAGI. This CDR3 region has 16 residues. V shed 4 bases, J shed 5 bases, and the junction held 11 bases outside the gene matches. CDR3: CASSSSGTGVPHEQYF. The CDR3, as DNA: TGTGCCAGCAGTTCTTCAGGGACAGGGGTTCCCCACGAGCAGTACTTC.

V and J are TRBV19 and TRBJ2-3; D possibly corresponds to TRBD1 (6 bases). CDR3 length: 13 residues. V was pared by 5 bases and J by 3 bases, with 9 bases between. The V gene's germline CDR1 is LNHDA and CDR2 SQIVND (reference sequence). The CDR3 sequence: CASSRQETDTQYF. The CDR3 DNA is TGTGCCAGTAGTCGACAGGAGACAGATACGCAGTATTTT.

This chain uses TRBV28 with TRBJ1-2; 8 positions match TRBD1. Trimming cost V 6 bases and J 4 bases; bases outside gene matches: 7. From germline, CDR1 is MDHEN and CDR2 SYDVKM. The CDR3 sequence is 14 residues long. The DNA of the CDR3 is TGTGCCAGCAGATGGACAGGGCCGACCTATGGCTACACCTTC. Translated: CASRWTGPTYGYTF.

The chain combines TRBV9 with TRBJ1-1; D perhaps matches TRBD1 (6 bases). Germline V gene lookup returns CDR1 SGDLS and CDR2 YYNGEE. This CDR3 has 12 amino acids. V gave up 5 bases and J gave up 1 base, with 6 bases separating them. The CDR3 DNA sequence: TGTGCCAGCAGGGGACAGAACACTGAAGCTTTCTTT. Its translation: CASRGQNTEAFF.

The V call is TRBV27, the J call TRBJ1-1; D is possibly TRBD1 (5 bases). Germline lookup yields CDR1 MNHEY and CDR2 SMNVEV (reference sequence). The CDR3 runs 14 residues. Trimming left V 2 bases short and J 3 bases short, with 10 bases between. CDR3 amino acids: CASSLIRGDTEAFF. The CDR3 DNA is TGTGCCAGCAGTTTAATTCGGGGGGACACTGAAGCTTTCTTT.

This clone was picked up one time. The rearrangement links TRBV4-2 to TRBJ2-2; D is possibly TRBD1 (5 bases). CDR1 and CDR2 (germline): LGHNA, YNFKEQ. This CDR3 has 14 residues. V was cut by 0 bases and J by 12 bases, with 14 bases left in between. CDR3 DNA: TGTGCCAGCAGCCAAGAAAGGGGAACGCGGAAGCTGTTTTTT. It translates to CASSQERGTRKLFF.

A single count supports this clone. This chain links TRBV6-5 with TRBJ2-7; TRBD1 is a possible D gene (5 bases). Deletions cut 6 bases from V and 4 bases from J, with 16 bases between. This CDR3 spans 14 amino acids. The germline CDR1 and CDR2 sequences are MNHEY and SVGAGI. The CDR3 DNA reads TGTGCCAGCAGACCTAGAAGGGGATATTACGAGCAGTACTTC. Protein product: CASRPRRGYYEQYF.

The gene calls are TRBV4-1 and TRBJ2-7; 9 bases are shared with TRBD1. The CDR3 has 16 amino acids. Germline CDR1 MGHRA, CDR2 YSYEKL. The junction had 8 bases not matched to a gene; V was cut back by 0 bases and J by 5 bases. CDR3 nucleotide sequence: TGCGCCAGCAGCCAAGATGGGGGGACAGGGAGTCACGAGCAGTACTTC. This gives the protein CASSQDGGTGSHEQYF.

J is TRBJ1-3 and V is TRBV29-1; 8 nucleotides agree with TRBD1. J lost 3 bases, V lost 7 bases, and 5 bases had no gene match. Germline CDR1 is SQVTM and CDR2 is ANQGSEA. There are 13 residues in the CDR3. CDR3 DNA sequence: TGCAGCGGGGCGACAGGGGTTGGAAACACCATATATTTT. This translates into CSGATGVGNTIYF.

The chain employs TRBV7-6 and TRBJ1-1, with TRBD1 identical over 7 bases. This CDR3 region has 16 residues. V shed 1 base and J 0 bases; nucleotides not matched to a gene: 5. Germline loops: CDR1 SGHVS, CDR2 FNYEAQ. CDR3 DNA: TGTGCCAGCAGCTTAGGTTTTGGACAGGTGAACACTGAAGCTTTCTTT. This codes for CASSLGFGQVNTEAFF.

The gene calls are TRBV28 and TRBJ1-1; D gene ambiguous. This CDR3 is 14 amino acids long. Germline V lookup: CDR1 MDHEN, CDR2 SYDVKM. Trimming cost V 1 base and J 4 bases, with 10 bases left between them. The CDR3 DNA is TGTGCCAGCAGTTTATATGGGAGGAGCACTGAAGCTTTCTTT. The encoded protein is CASSLYGRSTEAFF.

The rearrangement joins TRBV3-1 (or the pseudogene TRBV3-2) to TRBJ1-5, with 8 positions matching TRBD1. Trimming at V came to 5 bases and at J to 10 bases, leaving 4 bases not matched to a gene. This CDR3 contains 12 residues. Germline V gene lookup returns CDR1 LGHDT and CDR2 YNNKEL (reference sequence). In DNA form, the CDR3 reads TGTGCCAGCAGCGCCGGACAGGGCCCCCAGCATTTT. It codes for CASSAGQGPQHF.

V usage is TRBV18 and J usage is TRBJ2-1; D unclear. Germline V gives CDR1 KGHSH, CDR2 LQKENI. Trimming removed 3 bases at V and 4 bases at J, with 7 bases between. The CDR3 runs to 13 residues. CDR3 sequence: CASSPDGYNEQFF. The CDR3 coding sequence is TGTGCCAGCTCACCCGACGGGTACAATGAGCAGTTCTTC.

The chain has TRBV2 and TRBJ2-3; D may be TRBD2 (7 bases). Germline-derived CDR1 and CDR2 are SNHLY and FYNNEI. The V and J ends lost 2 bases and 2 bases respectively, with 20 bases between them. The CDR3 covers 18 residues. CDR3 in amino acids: CASSERASGGPHTDTQYF. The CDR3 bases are TGTGCCAGCAGTGAAAGGGCGTCCGGGGGGCCCCACACAGATACGCAGTATTTT.

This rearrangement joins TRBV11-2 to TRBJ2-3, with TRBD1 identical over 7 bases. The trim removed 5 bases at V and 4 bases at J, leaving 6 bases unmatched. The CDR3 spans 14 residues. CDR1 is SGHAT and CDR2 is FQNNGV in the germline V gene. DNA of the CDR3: TGTGCCAGCAGCCCAGGGACAGTAGCAGATACGCAGTATTTT. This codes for CASSPGTVADTQYF.

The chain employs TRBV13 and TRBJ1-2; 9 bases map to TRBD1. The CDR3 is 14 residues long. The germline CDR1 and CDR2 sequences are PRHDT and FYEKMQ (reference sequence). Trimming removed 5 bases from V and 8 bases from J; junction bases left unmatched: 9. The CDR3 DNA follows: TGTGCCAGCAGCGCTGGGACAGGGCTGGGAGGCTACACCTTC. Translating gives CASSAGTGLGGYTF.

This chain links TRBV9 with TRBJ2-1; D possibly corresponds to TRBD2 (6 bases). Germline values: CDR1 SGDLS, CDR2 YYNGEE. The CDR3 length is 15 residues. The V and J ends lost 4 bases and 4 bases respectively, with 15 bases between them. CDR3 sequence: CASSPRGSTYNEQFF. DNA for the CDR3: TGTGCCAGCAGCCCCCGGGGGTCGACTTACAATGAGCAGTTCTTC.